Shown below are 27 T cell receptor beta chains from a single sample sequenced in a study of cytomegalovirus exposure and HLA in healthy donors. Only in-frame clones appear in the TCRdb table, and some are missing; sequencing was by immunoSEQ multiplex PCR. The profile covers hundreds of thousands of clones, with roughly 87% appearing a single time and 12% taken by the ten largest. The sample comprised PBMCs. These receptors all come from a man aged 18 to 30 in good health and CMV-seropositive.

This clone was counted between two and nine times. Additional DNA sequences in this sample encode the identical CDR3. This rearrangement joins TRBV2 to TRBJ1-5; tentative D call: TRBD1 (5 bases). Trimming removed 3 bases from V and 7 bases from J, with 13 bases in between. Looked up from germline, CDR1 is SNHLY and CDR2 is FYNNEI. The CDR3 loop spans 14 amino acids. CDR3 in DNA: TGTGCCAGCAGTGAGGGTCAGGGTGAGCAGCCCCAGCATTTT. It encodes CASSEGQGEQPQHF. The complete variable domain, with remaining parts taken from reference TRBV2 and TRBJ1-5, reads EPEVTQTPSHQVTQMGQEVILRCVPISNHLYFYWYRQILGQKVEFLVSFYNNEISEKSEIFDDQFSVERPDGSNFTLKIRSTKLEDSAMYFCASSEGQGEQPQHFGDGTRLSIL.

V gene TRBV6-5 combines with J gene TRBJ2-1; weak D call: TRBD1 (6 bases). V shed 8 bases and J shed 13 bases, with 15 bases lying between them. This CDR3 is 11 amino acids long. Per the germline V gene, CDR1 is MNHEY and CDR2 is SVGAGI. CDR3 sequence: CASRQGGFQFF. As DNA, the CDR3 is TGTGCCAGCCGTCAAGGGGGATTTCAGTTCTTC.

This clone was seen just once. For the CDR3, the DNA is TGTGCCAGCATCACTTTTCTATCCGGGGACCCCTATGGCTACACCTTC. Its protein product is CASITFLSGDPYGYTF. The chain recombines TRBV28 with TRBJ1-2; D may be TRBD1 (5 bases). Germline CDR1 is MDHEN and CDR2 is SYDVKM. The germline V and J ends were trimmed by 7 bases and 4 bases, with 22 bases remaining between them. CDR3 length: 16 amino acids.

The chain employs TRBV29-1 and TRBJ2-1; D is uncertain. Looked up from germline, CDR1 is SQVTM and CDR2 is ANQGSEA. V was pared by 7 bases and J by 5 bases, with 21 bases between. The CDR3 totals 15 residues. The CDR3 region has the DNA TGCAGCGCCCCTCTCGGGTCACCCTTCGACAATGAGCAGTTCTTC. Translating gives CSAPLGSPFDNEQFF.

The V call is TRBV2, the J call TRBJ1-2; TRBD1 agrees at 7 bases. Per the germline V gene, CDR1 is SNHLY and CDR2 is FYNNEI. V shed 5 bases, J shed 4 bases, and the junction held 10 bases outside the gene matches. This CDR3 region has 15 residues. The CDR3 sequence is CASSNEGGAGYGYTF. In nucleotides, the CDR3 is TGTGCCAGCAGTAATGAAGGGGGCGCGGGCTATGGCTACACCTTC.

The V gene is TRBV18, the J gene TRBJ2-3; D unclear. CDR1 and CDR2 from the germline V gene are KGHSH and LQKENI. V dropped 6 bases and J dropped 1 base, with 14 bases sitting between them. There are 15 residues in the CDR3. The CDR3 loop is CASSSLDGGTDTQYF. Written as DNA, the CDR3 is TGTGCCAGCTCCTCCCTTGATGGGGGCACAGATACGCAGTATTTT.

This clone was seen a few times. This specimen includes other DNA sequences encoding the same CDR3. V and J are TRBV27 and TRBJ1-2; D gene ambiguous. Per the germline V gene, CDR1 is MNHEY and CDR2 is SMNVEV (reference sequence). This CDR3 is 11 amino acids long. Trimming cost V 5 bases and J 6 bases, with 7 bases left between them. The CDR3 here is CASSPGDGYTF. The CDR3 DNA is TGTGCCAGCAGTCCAGGTGATGGCTACACCTTC.

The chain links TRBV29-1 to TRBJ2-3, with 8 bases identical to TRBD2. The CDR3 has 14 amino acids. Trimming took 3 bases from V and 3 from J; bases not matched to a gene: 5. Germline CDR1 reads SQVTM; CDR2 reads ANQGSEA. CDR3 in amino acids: CSVDGTSGTDTQYF. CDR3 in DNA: TGCAGCGTTGACGGGACTAGTGGGACAGATACGCAGTATTTT.

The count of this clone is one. The CDR3 DNA reads TGCGCCAGCAGCTTGGCATCAGGTTTGGGAGATACGCAGTATTTT. Translation: CASSLASGLGDTQYF. This chain uses TRBV5-1 with TRBJ2-3; D uncertain. The CDR3 totals 15 residues. The V end lost 0 bases, the J end lost 5 bases, and 13 bases lay between the germline ends. CDR1 and CDR2 from the germline V gene are SGHRS and YFSETQ.

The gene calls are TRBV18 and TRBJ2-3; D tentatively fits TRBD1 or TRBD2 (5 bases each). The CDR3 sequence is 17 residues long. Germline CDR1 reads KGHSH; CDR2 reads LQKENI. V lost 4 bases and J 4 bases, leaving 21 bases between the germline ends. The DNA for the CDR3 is TGTGCCAGCTCACTAAAGTCTGGGACGGCGGAACCAGATACGCAGTATTTT. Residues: CASSLKSGTAEPDTQYF.

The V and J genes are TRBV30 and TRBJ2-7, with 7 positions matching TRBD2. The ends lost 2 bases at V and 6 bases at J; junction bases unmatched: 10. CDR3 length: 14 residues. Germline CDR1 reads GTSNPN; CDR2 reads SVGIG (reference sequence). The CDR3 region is CAWSPSGIFPEQYF. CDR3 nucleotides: TGTGCCTGGAGTCCCAGCGGGATCTTCCCCGAGCAGTACTTC.

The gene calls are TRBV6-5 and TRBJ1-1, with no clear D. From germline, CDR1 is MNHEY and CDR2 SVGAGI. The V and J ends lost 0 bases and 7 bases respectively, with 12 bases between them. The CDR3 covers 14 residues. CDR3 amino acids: CASSYSEGSGEAFF. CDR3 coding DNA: TGTGCCAGCAGTTACTCGGAAGGGTCGGGTGAAGCTTTCTTT.

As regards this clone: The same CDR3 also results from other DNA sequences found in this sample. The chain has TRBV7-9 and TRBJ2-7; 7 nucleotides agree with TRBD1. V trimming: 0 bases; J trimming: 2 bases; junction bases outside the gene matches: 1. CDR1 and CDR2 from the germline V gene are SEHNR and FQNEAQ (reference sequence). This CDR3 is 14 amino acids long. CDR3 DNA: TGTGCCAGCAGCTTAGCAGGGACAGCCTACGAGCAGTACTTC. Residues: CASSLAGTAYEQYF. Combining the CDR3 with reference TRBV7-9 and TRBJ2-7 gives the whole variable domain DTGVSQNPRHKITKRGQNVTFRCDPISEHNRLYWYRQTLGQGPEFLTYFQNEAQLEKSRLLSDRFSAERPKGSFSTLEIQRTEQGDSAMYLCASSLAGTAYEQYFGPGTRLTVT.

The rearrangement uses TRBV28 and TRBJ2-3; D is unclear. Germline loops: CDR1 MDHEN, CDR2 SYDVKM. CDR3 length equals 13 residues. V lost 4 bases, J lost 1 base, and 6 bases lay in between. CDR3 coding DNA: TGTGCCAGCAGTTGGTCCGGCACAGATACGCAGTATTTT. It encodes CASSWSGTDTQYF.

CDR3 protein: CASSRLAGGTYEQYF. The DNA for the CDR3 is TGTGCCAGCAGCAGACTAGCGGGAGGGACCTACGAGCAGTACTTC. The chain has TRBV6-5 and TRBJ2-7; 14 positions agree with TRBD2. The V segment lost 6 bases and the J segment 2 bases; nucleotides outside the gene matches: 3. Germline CDR1 is MNHEY and CDR2 is SVGAGI. The CDR3 extends over 15 amino acids.

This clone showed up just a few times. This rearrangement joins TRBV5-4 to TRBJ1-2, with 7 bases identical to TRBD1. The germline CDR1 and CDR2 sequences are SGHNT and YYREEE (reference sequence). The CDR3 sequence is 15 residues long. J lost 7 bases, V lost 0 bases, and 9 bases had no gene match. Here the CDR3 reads CASSLEGQRFSGYTF. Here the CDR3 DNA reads TGTGCCAGCAGCTTGGAGGGACAGCGCTTTAGTGGCTACACCTTC.

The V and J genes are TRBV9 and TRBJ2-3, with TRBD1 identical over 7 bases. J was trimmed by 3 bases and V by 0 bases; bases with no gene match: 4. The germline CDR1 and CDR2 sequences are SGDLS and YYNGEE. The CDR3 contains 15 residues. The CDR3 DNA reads TGTGCCAGCAGCGTAGGAGTACAGGGGACAGATACGCAGTATTTT. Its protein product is CASSVGVQGTDTQYF. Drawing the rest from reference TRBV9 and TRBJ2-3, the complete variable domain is DSGVTQTPKHLITATGQRVTLRCSPRSGDLSVYWYQQSLDQGLQFLIQYYNGEERAKGNILERFSAQQFPDLHSELNLSSLELGDSALYFCASSVGVQGTDTQYFGPGTRLTVL.

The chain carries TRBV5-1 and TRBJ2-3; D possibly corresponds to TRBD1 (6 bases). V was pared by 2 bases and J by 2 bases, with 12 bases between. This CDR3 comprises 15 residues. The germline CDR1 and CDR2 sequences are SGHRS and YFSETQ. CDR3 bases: TGCGCCAGCAGCTTTAGGGGACAAGTCACAGATACGCAGTATTTT. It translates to CASSFRGQVTDTQYF.

The CDR3 nucleotides read TGTGCCAGCAGCCCCCGGGTGGTGGGAGTAGGCTACGAGCAGTACTTC. It is translated as CASSPRVVGVGYEQYF. The chain links TRBV5-6 to TRBJ2-7, with TRBD2 as a possible D gene (5 bases). V was shortened by 4 bases and J by 3 bases, with 20 bases between the two germline ends. Germline CDR1 reads SGHDT; CDR2 reads YYEEEE. The CDR3 is 16 amino acids.

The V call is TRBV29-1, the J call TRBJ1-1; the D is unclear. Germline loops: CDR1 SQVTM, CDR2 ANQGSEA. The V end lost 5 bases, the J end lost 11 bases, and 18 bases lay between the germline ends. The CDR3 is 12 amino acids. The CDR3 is CSVLAGGREAFF. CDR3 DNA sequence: TGCAGCGTTCTGGCGGGAGGACGGGAGGCTTTCTTT.

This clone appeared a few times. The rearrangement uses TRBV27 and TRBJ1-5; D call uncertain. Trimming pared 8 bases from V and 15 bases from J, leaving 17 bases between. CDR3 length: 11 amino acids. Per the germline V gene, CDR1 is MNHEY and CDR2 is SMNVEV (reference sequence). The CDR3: CASGDPKRWHF. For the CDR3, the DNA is TGTGCCAGCGGAGACCCTAAGCGGTGGCATTTT.

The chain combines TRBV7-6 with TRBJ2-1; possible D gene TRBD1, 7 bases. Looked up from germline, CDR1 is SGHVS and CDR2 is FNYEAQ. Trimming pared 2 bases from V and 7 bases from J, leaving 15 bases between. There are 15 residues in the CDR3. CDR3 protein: CASSLLGQGGNEQFF. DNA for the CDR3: TGTGCCAGCAGCTTATTAGGTCAGGGGGGTAATGAGCAGTTCTTC.

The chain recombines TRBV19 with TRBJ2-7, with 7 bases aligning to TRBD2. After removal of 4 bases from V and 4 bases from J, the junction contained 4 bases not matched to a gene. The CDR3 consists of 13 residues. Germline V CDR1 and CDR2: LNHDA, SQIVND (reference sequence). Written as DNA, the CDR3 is TGTGCCAGTAGTACCTCTAGCGGATACGAGCAGTACTTC. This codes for CASSTSSGYEQYF. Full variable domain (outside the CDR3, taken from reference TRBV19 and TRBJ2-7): DGGITQSPKYLFRKEGQNVTLSCEQNLNHDAMYWYRQDPGQGLRLIYYSQIVNDFQKGDIAEGYSVSREKKESFPLTVTSAQKNPTAFYLCASSTSSGYEQYFGPGTRLTVT.

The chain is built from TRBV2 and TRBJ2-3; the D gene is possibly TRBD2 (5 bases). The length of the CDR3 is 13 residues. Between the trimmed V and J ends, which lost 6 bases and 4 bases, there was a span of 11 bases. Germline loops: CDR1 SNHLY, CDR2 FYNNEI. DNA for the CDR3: TGTGCCAGCAGAGGCCCGGGGTCAGATACGCAGTATTTT. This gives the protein CASRGPGSDTQYF.

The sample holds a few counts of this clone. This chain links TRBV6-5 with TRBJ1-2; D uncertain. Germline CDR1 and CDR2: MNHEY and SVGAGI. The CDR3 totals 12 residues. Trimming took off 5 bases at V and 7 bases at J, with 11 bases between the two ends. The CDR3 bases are TGTGCCAGCAGTCCCGGAGGAGGTGGCTACACCTTC. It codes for CASSPGGGGYTF.

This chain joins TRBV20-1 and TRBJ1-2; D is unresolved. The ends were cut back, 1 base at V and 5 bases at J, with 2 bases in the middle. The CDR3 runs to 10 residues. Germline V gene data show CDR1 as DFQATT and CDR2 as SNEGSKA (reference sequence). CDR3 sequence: CSARAYGYTF. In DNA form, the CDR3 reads TGCAGTGCTAGAGCATATGGCTACACCTTC.

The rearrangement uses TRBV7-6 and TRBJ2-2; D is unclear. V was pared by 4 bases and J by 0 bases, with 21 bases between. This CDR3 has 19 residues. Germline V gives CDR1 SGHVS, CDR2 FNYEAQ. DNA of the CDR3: TGTGCCAGCAGCTCCTTGGGATTAGCAGGAGCGTCGAACACCGGGGAGCTGTTTTTT. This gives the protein CASSSLGLAGASNTGELFF.